The T cell receptor beta chain under discussion was sequenced for a study of blood T cell repertoires in COVID-19. Trimming left V 5 bases short and J 10 bases short, with 24 bases between. The CDR3 spans 16 residues. Per the germline V gene, CDR1 is MRHNA and CDR2 is SNTAGT. The method was immunoSEQ multiplex PCR; TCRdb's version includes in-frame clones alone and lacks a portion of them. This sample has approximately 97,000 clones, with around 88% found just once. The receptor comes from a man over 45 with COVID-19, enrolled during active disease. The V call is TRBV6-4, the J call TRBJ1-5; no firm D call. Sample: peripheral blood. The CDR3 here is CASSIVSSPSCLPQHF. The CDR3, as DNA: TGTGCCAGCAGTATAGTAAGTTCCCCCTCCTGCCTACCCCAGCATTTT.